This is a list of T cell receptor beta chains from one sample in a study of read filtering for tumor transcriptome and immune sequencing. TCRdb reprocessed the reads via MiXCR and lists one record per CDR3 protein. The sample has about 46,000 distinct CDR3 sequences, approximately 19% seen once; the top ten hold more than 30%. Sequencing was carried out using a population of CD138-negative cells sorted from bone marrow. Receptor source: a donor aged 40 or over with multiple myeloma. Each CDR3 is given with its conserved first and last residue. The D gene is left open where the match is weak. Clone size is not always given. Where it is, it says once, few, many or a class for expanded clones.

D gene: NA; J gene: TRBJ2-2; clone size: NA; V gene: TRBV4-3; CDR3 DNA: TGCGCCGGCAGCGACCTAACGGGCACCGGGGAGCTGTTTTTT; CDR3 protein: CAGSDLTGTGELFF
D gene: NA; J gene: TRBJ1-5; clone size: NA; V gene: TRBV19; CDR3 DNA: TGTGCCAGTGGCGGGACGCAACACAATCAGCCCCAGCATTTT; CDR3 protein: CASGGTQHNQPQHF
D gene: NA; J gene: TRBJ1-5; clone size: many; V gene: TRBV30; CDR3 DNA: TGTGCCTGGAACCTCGGGGCAGGGAATCAGCCCCAGCATTTT; CDR3 protein: CAWNLGAGNQPQHF
D gene: TRBD2; J gene: TRBJ2-5; clone size: many; V gene: TRBV5-1; CDR3 DNA: TGCGCCAGCAGATTTAGCGGGGGCCAAGAGACCCAGTACTTC; CDR3 protein: CASRFSGGQETQYF
D gene: NA; J gene: TRBJ2-7; clone size: many; V gene: TRBV11-2; CDR3 DNA: TGTGCCAGCAGCTTTATGGGGCGGGTGTACGAGCAGTACTTC; CDR3 protein: CASSFMGRVYEQYF
D gene: TRBD2; J gene: TRBJ2-1; clone size: many; V gene: TRBV12-3/TRBV12-4; CDR3 DNA: TGTGCCAGCAGTTTAGCGCGGGAGGACTCCTACAATGAGCAGTTCTTC; CDR3 protein: CASSLAREDSYNEQFF
D gene: NA; J gene: TRBJ2-7; clone size: NA; V gene: TRBV7-9; CDR3 DNA: TGTGCCAGCAGCTTAGGTGAGGTGAGGGAGCAGTACTTC; CDR3 protein: CASSLGEVREQYF
D gene: NA; J gene: TRBJ2-4; clone size: few; V gene: TRBV2; CDR3 DNA: TGTGCCAGCCACTCTACGGCTTTCAAAAACATTCAGTACTTC; CDR3 protein: CASHSTAFKNIQYF
D gene: NA; J gene: TRBJ2-7; clone size: many; V gene: TRBV6-5; CDR3 DNA: TGTGCCAGCCGTCGGGGGAGTATGAGCTACGAGCAGTACTTC; CDR3 protein: CASRRGSMSYEQYF
D gene: NA; J gene: TRBJ2-1; clone size: many; V gene: TRBV7-9; CDR3 DNA: TGTGCCAGCAGCTTACTACTAGCCAATGAGCAGTTCTTC; CDR3 protein: CASSLLLANEQFF
D gene: TRBD1; J gene: TRBJ2-2; clone size: many; V gene: TRBV9; CDR3 DNA: TGTGCCAGCAGCGCGGGACAGGGAAGGACCGGGGAGCTGTTTTTT; CDR3 protein: CASSAGQGRTGELFF
D gene: TRBD2; J gene: TRBJ2-5; clone size: many; V gene: TRBV6-2/TRBV6-3; CDR3 DNA: TGTGCCAGCAGTTACGGGAAGCGGGAGGCGGAGACCCAGTACTTC; CDR3 protein: CASSYGKREAETQYF
D gene: NA; J gene: TRBJ2-1; clone size: many; V gene: TRBV7-2; CDR3 DNA: TGTGCCAGCAGCGACCGAGGACTGTTCAATGAGCAGTTCTTC; CDR3 protein: CASSDRGLFNEQFF
D gene: TRBD1; J gene: TRBJ1-1; clone size: NA; V gene: TRBV5-1; CDR3 DNA: TGCGCCAGCAGCCCGGAGACAGGGTATCAGGGAACTGAAGCTTTCTTT; CDR3 protein: CASSPETGYQGTEAFF
D gene: NA; J gene: TRBJ2-7; clone size: many; V gene: TRBV5-1; CDR3 DNA: TGCGCCAGCAGATGGGGACCCTCCTACGAGCAGTACTTC; CDR3 protein: CASRWGPSYEQYF
D gene: NA; J gene: TRBJ2-5; clone size: many; V gene: TRBV29-1; CDR3 DNA: TGCAGCGTTGAGGGGACCGAGGGTATGGAGACCCAGTACTTC; CDR3 protein: CSVEGTEGMETQYF
D gene: NA; J gene: TRBJ2-7; clone size: few; V gene: TRBV3-1; CDR3 DNA: TGTGCCAGCAGCCAATTCTACGAGCAGTACTTC; CDR3 protein: CASSQFYEQYF
D gene: NA; J gene: TRBJ2-3; clone size: NA; V gene: TRBV20-1; CDR3 DNA: TGCAGTGCTAAAAGGACGGAAAGAACAGATACGCAGTATTTT; CDR3 protein: CSAKRTERTDTQYF
D gene: TRBD2; J gene: TRBJ2-1; clone size: many; V gene: TRBV6-1; CDR3 DNA: TGTGCCAGCAGTGAAGCGCTTCTGACTAGCGGGATTTACAATGAGCAGTTCTTC; CDR3 protein: CASSEALLTSGIYNEQFF
D gene: NA; J gene: TRBJ1-3; clone size: NA; V gene: TRBV19; CDR3 DNA: TGTGCCAGTTCGGACGGCGACCCCCCTGGAAACACCATATATTTT; CDR3 protein: CASSDGDPPGNTIYF
D gene: NA; J gene: TRBJ2-7; clone size: many; V gene: TRBV28; CDR3 DNA: TGTGCCAGCAGGGAGGGGAGCTCCTACGAGCAGTACTTC; CDR3 protein: CASREGSSYEQYF
D gene: NA; J gene: TRBJ1-1; clone size: many; V gene: TRBV28; CDR3 DNA: TGTGCCAGCTTCACGGTCTACAGCCCAAGCCAAGCTTTCTTT; CDR3 protein: CASFTVYSPSQAFF